One and the same sample provided the 23 T cell receptor beta chains below, sequenced in a study of T cells of healthy individuals. TCRdb processed the 5' RACE reads anew with MiXCR; each CDR3 protein has one entry. The table includes 95,000 to 100,000 distinct CDR3 sequences, 15% to 20% detected once. The receptors stem from a human donor in good health.

This clonotype was picked up many times. This chain links TRBV4-2 with TRBJ2-2, with D perhaps TRBD1 or TRBD2 (5 bases each). Trimming stripped 0 bases from V and 6 bases from J, with 11 bases between. The germline CDR1 and CDR2 sequences are LGHNA and YNFKEQ. CDR3 size: 15 residues. CDR3 loop: CASSQDWMGAGELFF. The CDR3 nucleotides read TGTGCCAGCAGCCAAGACTGGATGGGGGCCGGGGAGCTGTTTTTT.

This clonotype was picked up a small number of times. V usage is TRBV7-9 and J usage is TRBJ2-5; D possibly uses TRBD1 or TRBD2 (6 bases each). The CDR3 totals 15 residues. V lost 5 bases and J 2 bases, leaving 15 bases between the germline ends. The germline CDR1 and CDR2 sequences are SEHNR and FQNEAQ (reference sequence). For the CDR3, the DNA is TGTGCCAGCAGCCCGTACCGGGGGCCACAAGAGACCCAGTACTTC. This encodes CASSPYRGPQETQYF.

This clonotype was seen at least ten times. The chain joins TRBV29-1 to TRBJ2-2; a possible D gene is TRBD2 (5 bases). The V end was cut by 6 bases, the J end by 3 bases, with 11 bases between. The CDR3 has 13 residues. The germline gives CDR1 SQVTM, CDR2 ANQGSEA. In nucleotides, the CDR3 is TGCAGCGTGGGGAGAGTAGACACCGGGGAGCTGTTTTTT. Its translation is CSVGRVDTGELFF.

In this sample, this clonotype turned up a few times. The V call is TRBV20-1, the J call TRBJ1-1; D ambiguous. Germline V gives CDR1 DFQATT, CDR2 SNEGSKA (reference sequence). V was trimmed by 0 bases and J by 1 base, leaving 15 bases between them. This CDR3 is 16 amino acids long. CDR3 sequence: CSARDVSLNSNTEAFF. CDR3 DNA: TGCAGTGCTAGAGATGTCAGTCTAAACTCGAACACTGAAGCTTTCTTT.

Many counts were recorded for this clonotype. This chain connects TRBV6-6 to TRBJ2-5; D is unclear. CDR3 length: 12 residues. V lost 3 bases, J lost 2 bases, and 4 bases lay in between. Germline CDR1 is MNHNY and CDR2 is SVGAGI (reference sequence). CDR3 sequence reads: CASSYSQETQYF. DNA for the CDR3: TGTGCCAGCAGTTATTCACAAGAGACCCAGTACTTC.

In its sample, this clonotype was seen a few times. The rearrangement joins TRBV14 to TRBJ2-2; TRBD2 agrees at 7 bases. The CDR3 runs 17 residues. Germline-derived CDR1 and CDR2 are SGHDN and FVKESK. V lost 0 bases to trimming and J lost 7 bases; unmatched junction nucleotides: 11. CDR3 in DNA: TGTGCCAGCAGCCAAGATGTTGCGGGGGAACGGAACGGGGAGCTGTTTTTT. Translation gives CASSQDVAGERNGELFF.

The chain recombines TRBV5-1 with TRBJ2-7, with 7 nucleotides matching TRBD1. The CDR3 has 14 residues. V lost 4 bases to trimming and J lost 5 bases; unmatched junction nucleotides: 9. CDR1 and CDR2 from the germline V gene are SGHRS and YFSETQ. The CDR3, as DNA: TGCGCCAGCAGCAGGGGGCAAGGGCCGAACGAGCAGTACTTC. Protein product: CASSRGQGPNEQYF.

This chain uses TRBV12-5 with TRBJ2-1; 11 bases map to TRBD2. Germline CDR1 is LGHNT and CDR2 is FRNRAP. This CDR3 region has 15 residues. The V segment lost 6 bases and the J segment 5 bases; nucleotides outside the gene matches: 6. DNA of the CDR3: TGTGCTAGTGGGATGGGACTAGCGGAAAACAATGAGCAGTTCTTC. It codes for CASGMGLAENNEQFF.

This clonotype was picked up many times. The V call is TRBV20-1, the J call TRBJ1-2; a weak D match, TRBD1 (5 bases). The CDR3 loop spans 11 amino acids. Trimming stripped 5 bases from V and 8 bases from J, with 12 bases between. CDR1 and CDR2 from the germline V gene are DFQATT and SNEGSKA (reference sequence). The CDR3 reads CSASLGTGYTF. The CDR3, as DNA: TGCAGTGCTTCGCTTGGGACCGGCTACACCTTC.

In its sample, this clonotype was seen a few times. The rearrangement links TRBV7-2 to TRBJ2-7; D remains unclear. CDR3 length: 12 residues. CDR1 is SGHTA, CDR2 FQGNSA, per germline. V was shortened by 3 bases and J by 6 bases, with 9 bases between the two germline ends. CDR3 bases: TGTGCCAGCAGCTTCGTTCTTACCGAGCAGTACTTC. Protein sequence: CASSFVLTEQYF.

This clonotype appeared a few times. This chain joins TRBV29-1 and TRBJ2-7; TRBD1 aligns across 12 bases. Losses at the gene ends were 5 bases for V and 6 bases for J; bases not matched to a gene: 8. This CDR3 region has 14 residues. Germline CDR1 reads SQVTM; CDR2 reads ANQGSEA. The CDR3 region is CSVTGQGAFVEQYF. For the CDR3, the DNA is TGCAGCGTTACGGGACAGGGGGCGTTCGTCGAGCAGTACTTC.

The chain couples TRBV13 to TRBJ1-6; D not certain. CDR1 PRHDT and CDR2 FYEKMQ come from the germline V gene (reference sequence). The CDR3 sequence is 14 residues long. Trimming shortened V by 3 bases and J by 9 bases, and 12 bases separated the two germline ends. The CDR3 DNA is TGTGCCAGCAGCTTCGAGGGCCGCTCTTCACCCCTCCACTTT. Amino acids: CASSFEGRSSPLHF.

This chain uses TRBV29-1 with TRBJ2-2, with D possibly being TRBD2 (6 bases). The CDR3 sequence is 14 residues long. Germline CDR1 reads SQVTM; CDR2 reads ANQGSEA. V was shortened by 6 bases and J by 0 bases, with 11 bases between the two germline ends. CDR3 bases: TGCAGCGTCTTGAGCGGGCCGAACACCGGGGAGCTGTTTTTT. It specifies CSVLSGPNTGELFF.

In this sample, this clonotype turned up many times. The chain uses TRBV20-1 and TRBJ2-1; D tentatively reads TRBD1 or TRBD2 (6 bases each). Germline assignment: CDR1 DFQATT and CDR2 SNEGSKA (reference sequence). CDR3 length: 18 residues. The V and J ends lost 5 bases and 5 bases respectively, with 28 bases between them. CDR3 sequence: CSAGGGLISGLLNNEQFF. The CDR3 DNA sequence: TGCAGTGCTGGTGGGGGCCTTATTAGCGGATTACTAAACAATGAGCAGTTCTTC.

This clonotype was detected only a few times. Here the CDR3 reads CASSYHPTEAFF. CDR3 bases: TGTGCCAGCAGTTACCATCCGACTGAAGCTTTCTTT. This chain uses TRBV6-2 or TRBV6-3 with TRBJ1-1; no firm D call. Between the trimmed V and J ends, which lost 2 bases and 5 bases, there was a span of 6 bases. The CDR3 sequence is 12 residues long. CDR1 and CDR2 (germline): MNHEY, SVGEGT.

This clonotype was seen ten or more times. The chain employs TRBV6-5 and TRBJ1-5, with D unresolved. This CDR3 contains 17 residues. CDR1 MNHEY and CDR2 SVGAGI come from the germline V gene. Trimming cost V 0 bases and J 1 base, with 13 bases left between them. Written as DNA, the CDR3 is TGTGCCAGCAGTTACTCGATTCCCGGCGGAAGCAATCAGCCCCAGCATTTT. Amino acids: CASSYSIPGGSNQPQHF.

The chain joins TRBV20-1 to TRBJ2-1; 11 nucleotides line up with TRBD2. CDR1 is DFQATT and CDR2 is SNEGSKA in the germline V gene (reference sequence). Trimming took 3 bases from V and 5 from J; bases not matched to a gene: 12. CDR3 size: 17 residues. The DNA of the CDR3 is TGCAGTGCTAGCCACAGACCCGGGACTAGCGGAAACAATGAGCAGTTCTTC. This encodes CSASHRPGTSGNNEQFF.

The rearrangement joins TRBV20-1 to TRBJ1-2; 11 bases fit TRBD1. The V segment lost 5 bases and the J segment 1 base; nucleotides outside the gene matches: 6. This CDR3 is built from 15 residues. The germline V gene encodes CDR1 DFQATT and CDR2 SNEGSKA (reference sequence). DNA of the CDR3: TGCAGTGCTCCCCCCGGGACAGGGGGTAACTATGGCTACACCTTC. Protein product: CSAPPGTGGNYGYTF.

The chain joins TRBV9 to TRBJ1-2; TRBD1 matches 7 bases. Germline V gene lookup returns CDR1 SGDLS and CDR2 YYNGEE. Trimming took 3 bases from V and 1 from J; bases not matched to a gene: 6. The CDR3 length is 15 residues. The CDR3 DNA is TGTGCCAGCAGCGCGGTAAGGGACAGTAACTATGGCTACACCTTC. Encoded protein: CASSAVRDSNYGYTF.

This chain uses TRBV12-3 or TRBV12-4 with TRBJ2-7; 14 bases line up with TRBD2. Trimming took 6 bases from V and 4 from J; bases not matched to a gene: 8. The CDR3 has 16 amino acids. The CDR3 sequence is CASSLGGLAGVYEQYF. The CDR3 DNA follows: TGTGCCAGCAGCCTCGGGGGACTAGCGGGAGTTTACGAGCAGTACTTC.

This chain links TRBV7-2 with TRBJ2-1; D unclear. The CDR3 is 12 amino acids. V lost 3 bases to trimming and J lost 9 bases, with 9 bases between them. Germline CDR1 and CDR2: SGHTA and FQGNSA. DNA for the CDR3: TGTGCCAGCAGCTTTTGGGTGGGTGAGCAGTTCTTC. Amino acids: CASSFWVGEQFF.

V is TRBV14 and J is TRBJ2-1; the D is unclear. The CDR3 consists of 16 residues. The V and J ends lost 0 bases and 0 bases respectively, with 9 bases between them. Per the germline V gene, CDR1 is SGHDN and CDR2 is FVKESK. The CDR3 DNA follows: TGTGCCAGCAGCCAAGATGAGACGGACTCCTACAATGAGCAGTTCTTC. It encodes CASSQDETDSYNEQFF.

This chain joins TRBV5-1 and TRBJ2-3, with D hard to call. CDR3 size: 14 residues. V shed 0 bases and J shed 0 bases, with 5 bases lying between them. CDR1 is SGHRS, CDR2 YFSETQ, per germline. This CDR3 is CASSLGRSTDTQYF. CDR3 coding DNA: TGCGCCAGCAGCTTGGGGCGGAGCACAGATACGCAGTATTTT. Full variable domain (remainder filled in from reference TRBV5-1 and TRBJ2-3): KAGVTQTPRYLIKTRGQQVTLSCSPISGHRSVSWYQQTPGQGLQFLFEYFSETQRNKGNFPGRFSGRQFSNSRSEMNVSTLELGDSALYLCASSLGRSTDTQYFGPGTRLTVL.